This T cell receptor (beta chain) comes out of a study of Ad26.COV2.S vaccination and SARS-CoV-2 variants. Repertoires were generated with immunoSEQ multiplex PCR, while TCRdb's copy carries only in-frame clones and drops some. The table shows fewer than 100,000 clones, with 82% occurring only once. With respect to this clone: What it recognizes is unknown.

Trimming took 8 bases from V and 4 from J, leaving 18 bases between them. The CDR3 has 14 amino acids. Germline V gene lookup returns CDR1 MDHEN and CDR2 SYDVKM. General observations from the study: Substantial post-vaccination breadth of spike-specific CD8+ and CD4+ T cell responses was reported. Recipients of vaccine and of placebo showed similar breadth of their non-spike TCR repertoires.

The source of this sequence is a human donor who had recovered from COVID-19. Sequenced here: peripheral blood, sampled after recovery from COVID-19. The V and J genes are TRBV28 and TRBJ2-7; maybe TRBD2 (5 bases). The CDR3 reads CASGQDGLRYEQYF. The DNA of the CDR3 is TGTGCCAGCGGCCAAGACGGACTTAGGTACGAGCAGTACTTC.